These 10 T cell receptor beta chains originate from one sample sequenced in a study of blood T cell repertoires in COVID-19 (TCRdb year 2020). The protocol used for the library was the immunoSEQ multiplex PCR assay. TCRdb stores this immuneACCESS table with in-frame sequences only. Part of the clones is absent; in the studies checked, under half of the shortfall reflects unresolved V genes, and no reason is known for the rest. The sample records over 250,000 clones, roughly nine tenths of which are singletons. The ten biggest clones cover 2% to 2.5% of the sample. The source material was peripheral blood. These receptors came from a man over 45 with acute or convalescent COVID-19.

The table lists this clone with a count of one. CDR3 amino acids: CAIGAVGQQNTGELFF. CDR3 in DNA: TGTGCCATCGGGGCGGTGGGCCAGCAGAACACCGGGGAGCTGTTTTTT. The rearrangement links TRBV10-3 to TRBJ2-2; a weak D match, TRBD1 (5 bases). V lost 8 bases, J lost 1 base, and 17 bases lay in between. The length of the CDR3 is 16 residues. Germline lookup yields CDR1 ENHRY and CDR2 SYGVKD.

This chain joins TRBV6-5 and TRBJ2-7; D unclear. Germline loops: CDR1 MNHEY, CDR2 SVGAGI. Trimming took off 0 bases at V and 0 bases at J, with 9 bases between the two ends. The CDR3 has 15 residues. CDR3 sequence reads: CASSYSGRISYEQYF. CDR3 coding DNA: TGTGCCAGCAGTTACTCGGGCAGAATCTCCTACGAGCAGTACTTC.

J is TRBJ2-4 and V is TRBV5-1; the match to TRBD1 covers 12 bases. Germline V gene lookup returns CDR1 SGHRS and CDR2 YFSETQ. The CDR3 contains 17 residues. With V trimmed by 4 bases and J by 6 bases, 11 bases remained unmatched. As DNA, the CDR3 is TGCGCCAGCAGCCGATCCACCGGGACAGGGGGCAGAAACATTCAGTACTTC. It is translated as CASSRSTGTGGRNIQYF.

This clone counts as medium-sized (0.01 to 0.1%). The chain uses TRBV27 and TRBJ2-5, with D unresolved. Germline V gives CDR1 MNHEY, CDR2 SMNVEV (reference sequence). This CDR3 comprises 14 residues. V was cut by 0 bases and J by 4 bases, with 9 bases left in between. DNA of the CDR3: TGTGCCAGCAGTTTATCAGCACCTCTAGAGACCCAGTACTTC. As protein: CASSLSAPLETQYF.

The chain employs TRBV7-2 and TRBJ2-1; D gene uncertain. The CDR3 loop spans 13 amino acids. The germline gives CDR1 SGHTA, CDR2 FQGNSA. Between the trimmed V and J ends, which lost 5 bases and 13 bases, there was a span of 18 bases. CDR3 loop: CASSPNLLSPQFF. The CDR3 region has the DNA TGTGCCAGCAGCCCCAACTTATTAAGTCCACAGTTCTTC.

This sequence joins TRBV3-1 (or the pseudogene TRBV3-2) and TRBJ2-1; TRBD2 aligns across 9 bases. The germline V gene encodes CDR1 LGHDT and CDR2 YNNKEL (reference sequence). This CDR3 has 15 amino acids. V dropped 1 base and J dropped 8; count of bases not matched to a gene: 6. The chain's CDR3 is CASSQVGGGVHEQFF. The CDR3 region has the DNA TGTGCCAGCAGCCAAGTGGGCGGGGGGGTGCATGAGCAGTTCTTC.

CDR3 protein: CSGGQGGEKLFF. The DNA of the CDR3 is TGCAGCGGCGGACAGGGTGGGGAAAAACTGTTTTTT. The rearrangement links TRBV29-1 to TRBJ1-4; 8 bases align to TRBD1. The trim removed 7 bases at V and 8 bases at J, leaving 6 bases unmatched. Looked up from germline, CDR1 is SQVTM and CDR2 is ANQGSEA. The CDR3 is 12 amino acids.

The rearrangement uses TRBV7-9 and TRBJ2-5, with 7 nucleotides matching TRBD2. Germline V gene sequence: CDR1 SEHNR, CDR2 FQNEAQ (reference sequence). The CDR3 contains 15 residues. With 5 bases clipped from V and 5 bases from J, the junction kept 11 bases outside the gene matches. The CDR3 is CASSPQGFGGETQYF. CDR3 DNA sequence: TGTGCCAGCAGCCCTCAGGGATTCGGGGGGGAGACCCAGTACTTC.

The chain is built from TRBV10-1 and TRBJ2-5; D gene ambiguous. The V gene's germline CDR1 is WNHNN and CDR2 SYGVQD (reference sequence). There are 16 residues in the CDR3. The V and J ends lost 6 bases and 3 bases respectively, with 20 bases between them. In nucleotides, the CDR3 is TGCGCCAGCAGCCCGGATCCCCTGCTTCGGGAAGAGACCCAGTACTTC. Protein product: CASSPDPLLREETQYF.

This rearrangement joins TRBV11-2 to TRBJ2-7; 7 bases map to TRBD1. Per germline, CDR1 SGHAT and CDR2 FQNNGV. This CDR3 spans 17 amino acids. V was pared by 5 bases and J by 2 bases, with 15 bases of the junction left unmatched. CDR3 region: CASSTTTGTAITYEQYF. CDR3 nucleotides: TGTGCCAGCAGCACGACTACCGGGACAGCAATCACCTACGAGCAGTACTTC.